The sequence of this T cell receptor (beta chain) was determined in a study of Graves' ophthalmopathy and Graves' hyperthyroidism. Hyperthyroidism patients were newly diagnosed, under 2 months' duration, aged 18 to 65. Amplification of the TCR beta CDR3 regions used RNA transcripts (as template). RT-PCR in the first round used HTBI primers; a second-round multiplex PCR followed. MiXCR, run by TCRdb on the multiplex PCR reads, gives a single entry per CDR3 protein. The sample has some 1.1 million distinct CDR3 sequences, about 40% seen once. This clonotype was observed a handful of times. The CDR3 has 15 amino acids. Germline trimming cut 1 base from V and 4 bases from J; bases unmatched to any gene: 3.

This receptor was taken from an adult man with Graves' hyperthyroidism. Material for sequencing was peripheral blood or thyroid tissue (not recorded which). The chain recombines TRBV12-3 or TRBV12-4 with TRBJ2-7; 11 bases map to TRBD2. In nucleotides, the CDR3 is TGTGCCAGCAGTTTAGAATCTAGCGGGAGGTACGAGCAGTACTTC. Translating it yields CASSLESSGRYEQYF.